The T cell receptor beta chain described here comes from a study of blood T cell repertoires in COVID-19. Authors' analysis steps: It was from reference gene primer amplification that nucleated cell counts were estimated. The assay was immunoSEQ multiplex PCR, and TCRdb's table has in-frame clones only and misses some. That table supplies the V and J calls and clone size; D and trimming were determined from the DNA. Seen here are roughly 250,000 clones, around 89% observed once, and the top ten hold under 2.5%. Germline V gene sequence: CDR1 SQVTM, CDR2 ANQGSEA. Trimming removed 6 bases at V and 0 bases at J, with 14 bases between. The CDR3 loop spans 14 amino acids. A single count supports this clone.

The chain links TRBV29-1 to TRBJ1-2; possible D gene TRBD1, 6 bases. The receptor was derived from a woman aged 18-30 years who had recovered from COVID-19. The sequenced sample consisted of PBMCs or T cells enriched from blood (not recorded which). Here the CDR3 reads CSVAGTTSNYGYTF. CDR3 DNA: TGCAGCGTCGCCGGGACAACCTCTAACTATGGCTACACCTTC.